This T cell receptor beta chain was captured by sequencing in a study of beta chain features in type 1 diabetes. Study-level background: Healthy donors resembled patients in age, gender and cell yields.

Overall study results and limits: Across patients, naive, central memory and Treg TCRB repertoires exhibited apparently greater similarity than was observed across healthy donors. Fewer junction insertions and more nucleotide deletions appeared in type 1 diabetes patients.

Regarding this clone: Its target is unknown.

There are 16 residues in the CDR3. Germline V gene data show CDR1 as SGHTA and CDR2 as FQGNSA. Trimming shortened V by 5 bases and J by 5 bases, and 21 bases separated the two germline ends. CD4+ naive, central memory, regulatory and stem cell-like memory subsets were isolated by sorting on CD45RO/CCR7/CD25/CD127/CD95/CD27. The isolated RNA, all of it, was reverse transcribed, so expressed TCRB transcripts were what got sequenced. The table came from immunoSEQ multiplex PCR; TCRdb's copy has only in-frame clones and leaves some out. Counted here are 110,000 or so clones, 40% occurring once; the ten biggest clones make up over 0.065%.

The source is a young woman in good health. The V and J genes are TRBV7-2 and TRBJ2-5; D is possibly TRBD1 (6 bases). The sample consisted of stem cell memory CD4+ T cells from blood. The CDR3 nucleotides are TGTGCCAGCAGCCCGAAACAGGGTAGTTTAGTGGAGACCCAGTACTTC. This codes for CASSPKQGSLVETQYF.